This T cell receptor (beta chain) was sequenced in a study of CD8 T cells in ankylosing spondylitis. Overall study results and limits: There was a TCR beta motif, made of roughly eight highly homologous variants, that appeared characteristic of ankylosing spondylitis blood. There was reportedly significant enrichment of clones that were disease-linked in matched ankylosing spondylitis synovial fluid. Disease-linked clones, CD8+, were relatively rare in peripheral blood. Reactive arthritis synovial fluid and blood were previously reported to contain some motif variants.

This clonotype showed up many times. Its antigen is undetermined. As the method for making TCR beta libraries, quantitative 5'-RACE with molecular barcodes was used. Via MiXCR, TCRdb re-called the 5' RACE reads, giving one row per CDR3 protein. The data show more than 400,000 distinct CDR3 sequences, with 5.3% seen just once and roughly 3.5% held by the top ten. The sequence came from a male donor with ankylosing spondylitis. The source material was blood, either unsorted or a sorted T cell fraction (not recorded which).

This chain's CDR3 is CASSSGQTHTDTQYF. The CDR3 coding sequence is TGCGCCAGCAGCTCGGGACAGACACACACAGATACGCAGTATTTT. V gene TRBV5-1 combines with J gene TRBJ2-3; 7 bases map to TRBD1. Germline V gene sequence: CDR1 SGHRS, CDR2 YFSETQ. This CDR3 region has 15 residues. V lost 3 bases, J lost 2 bases, and 6 bases stayed unmatched. Full variable domain (missing parts from reference TRBV5-1 and TRBJ2-3): KAGVTQTPRYLIKTRGQQVTLSCSPISGHRSVSWYQQTPGQGLQFLFEYFSETQRNKGNFPGRFSGRQFSNSRSEMNVSTLELGDSALYLCASSSGQTHTDTQYFGPGTRLTVL.